One and the same sample provided the 20 T cell receptor beta chains below, sequenced in a study of T cell responses to AZD1222 COVID-19 vaccine. Data came from immunoSEQ multiplex PCR; TCRdb stores just in-frame clones and leaves some out. The repertoire has some 120,000 clones, over 80% of them found once; the top ten carry under 1.2%. The source material was peripheral blood, sampled on day 0 of AZD1222 vaccination. All receptors derive from an adult in good health.

CDR3 sequence: CASSLEGGASSYEQYF. The CDR3, as DNA: TGTGCCAGCAGTTTGGAAGGAGGGGCAAGCTCCTACGAGCAGTACTTC. This chain uses TRBV27 with TRBJ2-7; D possibly corresponds to TRBD2 (6 bases). The CDR3 is 16 residues long. CDR1 MNHEY and CDR2 SMNVEV come from the germline V gene (reference sequence). V lost 3 bases and J lost 0, with 15 bases in between.

The chain carries TRBV27 and TRBJ1-2, with D unresolved. The CDR3 totals 15 residues. The V gene lost 2 bases and the J gene lost 0 bases, with 10 bases spanning the gap. Germline assignment: CDR1 MNHEY and CDR2 SMNVEV (reference sequence). The CDR3 region has the DNA TGTGCCAGCAGTTTAGCCCAGACTCCTAACTATGGCTACACCTTC. Translated: CASSLAQTPNYGYTF.

The rearrangement links TRBV28 to TRBJ2-3; D unclear. The germline V gene has CDR1 MDHEN and CDR2 SYDVKM. The V gene lost 3 bases and the J gene lost 5 bases, with 6 bases spanning the gap. This CDR3 spans 12 amino acids. The CDR3 sequence is CASSFWRDTQYF. The CDR3 coding sequence is TGTGCCAGCAGTTTTTGGAGAGATACGCAGTATTTT.

The V gene is TRBV2, the J gene TRBJ2-7; 7 bases are a match to TRBD1. The CDR3 has 13 residues. V was pared by 8 bases and J by 12 bases, with 16 bases of the junction left unmatched. CDR1 is SNHLY and CDR2 is FYNNEI in the germline V gene. The DNA of the CDR3 is TGTGCCAGCTTTGGGACAGCCGCTTGGAAGGGGTACTTC. Protein sequence: CASFGTAAWKGYF.

The V and J genes are TRBV5-4 and TRBJ2-1, with 12 bases that match TRBD2. V was pared by 0 bases and J by 6 bases, with 4 bases of the junction left unmatched. The CDR3 covers 16 residues. CDR1 SGHNT and CDR2 YYREEE come from the germline V gene (reference sequence). The CDR3 loop is CASSLAGTSGSNEQFF. The CDR3 coding sequence is TGTGCCAGCAGCTTGGCAGGGACTAGCGGGTCCAATGAGCAGTTCTTC.

V and J are TRBV6-5 and TRBJ1-6; D not resolved. The CDR3 consists of 15 residues. Trimming removed 0 bases from V and 9 bases from J, with 12 bases in between. Germline CDR1 MNHEY, CDR2 SVGAGI. CDR3 sequence: CASSYSPVEPSPLHF. The CDR3 DNA follows: TGTGCCAGCAGTTACTCGCCAGTGGAGCCTTCACCCCTCCACTTT.

The chain employs TRBV10-2 and TRBJ2-3; D is possibly TRBD1 or TRBD2 (5 bases each). This CDR3 contains 11 residues. The V and J ends lost 9 bases and 6 bases respectively, with 10 bases between them. Germline V gene data show CDR1 as WSHSY and CDR2 as SAAADI. The CDR3 nucleotides read TGCGCCAGTACCGGGACCGATACGCAGTATTTT. Translating it yields CASTGTDTQYF.

The rearrangement links TRBV13 to TRBJ2-7; TRBD1 aligns across 7 bases. With V trimmed by 5 bases and J by 9 bases, 16 bases remained unmatched. The CDR3 runs to 15 residues. Germline lookup yields CDR1 PRHDT and CDR2 FYEKMQ (reference sequence). CDR3 sequence (DNA): TGTGCCAGCAGCCACAAGGGGGCATATCCGGCAGCGCAGTACTTC. This translates into CASSHKGAYPAAQYF.

The gene calls are TRBV28 and TRBJ1-2; D may be TRBD1 (5 bases). The CDR3 runs to 14 residues. CDR1 is MDHEN and CDR2 is SYDVKM in the germline V gene. The V end was cut by 8 bases, the J end by 3 bases, with 16 bases between. CDR3 bases: TGTGCCAGCGTGGTCCGGGGGGGTCACTATGGCTACACCTTC. It encodes CASVVRGGHYGYTF.

This clone was counted only a few times. The chain employs TRBV5-1 and TRBJ1-4; no definite D call. The V end lost 5 bases, the J end lost 8 bases, and 13 bases lay between the germline ends. This CDR3 is 13 amino acids long. Per the germline V gene, CDR1 is SGHRS and CDR2 is YFSETQ. This CDR3 reads CASRNLAGEKLFF. CDR3 nucleotide sequence: TGCGCCAGCAGAAACCTGGCCGGGGAAAAACTGTTTTTT. Together with reference TRBV5-1 and TRBJ1-4, the CDR3 gives the full variable domain: KAGVTQTPRYLIKTRGQQVTLSCSPISGHRSVSWYQQTPGQGLQFLFEYFSETQRNKGNFPGRFSGRQFSNSRSEMNVSTLELGDSALYLCASRNLAGEKLFFGSGTQLSVL.

The chain joins TRBV9 to TRBJ2-2; no definite D call. Germline CDR1 SGDLS, CDR2 YYNGEE. V shed 3 bases and J shed 0 bases, with 12 bases lying between them. The CDR3 runs to 16 residues. The CDR3 DNA follows: TGTGCCAGCAGCGCCTCGACAAGCGCGAACACCGGGGAGCTGTTTTTT. It yields the protein CASSASTSANTGELFF.

The V call is TRBV13, the J call TRBJ2-3; 11 bases are shared with TRBD2. V lost 5 bases and J lost 3; bases outside the gene matches: 19. Germline V gene lookup returns CDR1 PRHDT and CDR2 FYEKMQ (reference sequence). The CDR3 is 20 residues long. CDR3 nucleotide sequence: TGTGCCAGCAGCCGCCCCCCCGAGACTAGCGGGGAGGGCCGGACAGATACGCAGTATTTT. It specifies CASSRPPETSGEGRTDTQYF.

CDR3 in DNA: TGTGCCAGCTTAAAATCACCCGGGATGAATGAAAAACTGTTTTTT. Amino acids: CASLKSPGMNEKLFF. The genes are TRBV28 and TRBJ1-4; D gene unclear. This CDR3 contains 15 residues. Germline assignment: CDR1 MDHEN and CDR2 SYDVKM. The V end lost 8 bases, the J end lost 5 bases, and 18 bases lay between the germline ends.

V usage is TRBV4-1 and J usage is TRBJ1-5, with 11 bases matching TRBD1. After removal of 0 bases from V and 10 bases from J, the junction contained 5 bases not matched to a gene. From germline, CDR1 is MGHRA and CDR2 YSYEKL. The CDR3 extends over 15 amino acids. In DNA, the CDR3 is TGCGCCAGCAGCCAAGACCGGACAGGGGGCCAACCCCAGCATTTT. Translated: CASSQDRTGGQPQHF.

V and J are TRBV19 and TRBJ2-5; 7 positions agree with TRBD1. The germline CDR1 and CDR2 sequences are LNHDA and SQIVND (reference sequence). This CDR3 contains 13 residues. The trim removed 7 bases at V and 0 bases at J, leaving 2 bases unmatched. This CDR3 is CASTGQNQETQYF. CDR3 coding DNA: TGTGCCAGTACGGGACAGAACCAAGAGACCCAGTACTTC.

V usage is TRBV11-2 and J usage is TRBJ2-7, with 7 positions matching TRBD2. The J segment lost 0 bases and the V segment lost 1 base, leaving 3 bases of the junction unmatched. The CDR3 runs 15 residues. Germline CDR1 reads SGHAT; CDR2 reads FQNNGV. The CDR3 DNA is TGTGCCAGCAGCTTAGCGGGCGGGGGCTCCTACGAGCAGTACTTC. This codes for CASSLAGGGSYEQYF.

The rearrangement links TRBV18 to TRBJ1-1; TRBD1 aligns across 8 bases. The germline V gene has CDR1 KGHSH and CDR2 LQKENI. The V and J ends lost 3 bases and 3 bases, in that order; junction bases with no gene match: 3. The CDR3 has 14 amino acids. CDR3 nucleotide sequence: TGTGCCAGCTCACCTTTGACAGGGGACACTGAAGCTTTCTTT. Translated: CASSPLTGDTEAFF.

This chain links TRBV27 with TRBJ2-7, with 7 bases matching TRBD2. With 7 bases clipped from V and 7 bases from J, the junction kept 16 bases outside the gene matches. The CDR3 has 15 residues. Germline CDR1 is MNHEY and CDR2 is SMNVEV (reference sequence). The CDR3 is CASTRVREGPGEQYF. CDR3 in DNA: TGTGCCAGCACGCGAGTGAGGGAGGGCCCCGGGGAGCAGTACTTC.

This clone was observed a single time. The V call is TRBV10-3, the J call TRBJ2-5, with D possibly TRBD1 on 6 matching bases. CDR1 and CDR2 (germline): ENHRY, SYGVKD. The CDR3 is 13 residues long. The germline V and J ends were trimmed by 8 bases and 3 bases, with 13 bases remaining between them. In DNA, the CDR3 is TGTGCCATCGGAATTGGGACAAAAGAGACCCAGTACTTC. It yields the protein CAIGIGTKETQYF.

This chain connects TRBV6-1 to TRBJ2-5; D call uncertain. The germline V and J ends were trimmed by 2 bases and 1 base, with 5 bases remaining between them. This CDR3 is built from 13 residues. The germline V gene encodes CDR1 MNHNS and CDR2 SASEGT. CDR3 sequence (DNA): TGTGCCAGCAGTGAAAGGTCCCAAGAGACCCAGTACTTC. Its translation is CASSERSQETQYF.